The rows below give T cell receptor beta chains drawn from one sample of a study of T cells in localized non-small cell lung cancer. Method: immunoSEQ multiplex PCR; TCRdb's copy keeps in-frame clones and lacks some. The table records about 130,000 clones, roughly 90% of them present only once. The specimen was peripheral blood, collected before any cancer treatment. Receptor source: a female donor of 60 years or more with stage I lung adenocarcinoma. The CDR3 runs from the conserved cysteine through the conserved F or W. Fields, in order: V gene, D gene, CDR3 protein. D genes are given only for firm matches.

v_call: TRBV29-1; d_call: TRBD2; cdr3_aa: CSVSVSMGGYEQYF
v_call: TRBV28; d_call: TRBD2; cdr3_aa: CASSFLAGKTYEQYF
v_call: TRBV5-1; d_call: .; cdr3_aa: CASSYTEAYNEQFF
v_call: TRBV9; d_call: .; cdr3_aa: CASSVGGFSDEQFF
v_call: TRBV10-1; d_call: .; cdr3_aa: CASSESRDKKGSRGPFF
v_call: TRBV2; d_call: TRBD2; cdr3_aa: CASSETSGRENEQYF
v_call: TRBV7-8; d_call: .; cdr3_aa: CASSFNRVLSGANVLTF
v_call: TRBV7-2; d_call: TRBD1; cdr3_aa: CASSRDRAAETQYF
v_call: TRBV5-1; d_call: .; cdr3_aa: CASSFSGSSYEQYF
v_call: TRBV19; d_call: .; cdr3_aa: CASSPQGGANSYEQYF
v_call: TRBV5-1; d_call: TRBD2; cdr3_aa: CASSFLAGEVTGELFF
v_call: TRBV29-1; d_call: .; cdr3_aa: CSVERPLNTEAFF
v_call: TRBV7-9; d_call: TRBD1; cdr3_aa: CASSSGGGPVDTQYF
v_call: TRBV4-2; d_call: .; cdr3_aa: CASSHLGALPGQETQYF
v_call: TRBV6-1; d_call: .; cdr3_aa: CASSGSTTNYGYTF
v_call: TRBV19; d_call: .; cdr3_aa: CASSTQGRMEQYF
v_call: TRBV18; d_call: .; cdr3_aa: CASSPPGIFDGYTF
v_call: TRBV14; d_call: .; cdr3_aa: CASSQDRGSLQYF
v_call: TRBV15; d_call: .; cdr3_aa: CATSRSYPQETQYF
v_call: TRBV29-1; d_call: .; cdr3_aa: CSVPENTEAFF
v_call: TRBV28; d_call: .; cdr3_aa: CASSPRSSYEQYF
v_call: TRBV2; d_call: .; cdr3_aa: CASSVFVLNTEAFF
v_call: TRBV7-8; d_call: .; cdr3_aa: CASSSRGGLSHWDQYF
v_call: TRBV6-5; d_call: .; cdr3_aa: CASSAGPPLRVEQYF
v_call: TRBV5-4; d_call: TRBD2; cdr3_aa: CASSSGLEETQYF
v_call: TRBV4-2; d_call: TRBD2; cdr3_aa: CASSQRVREESYNEQFF
v_call: TRBV5-1; d_call: TRBD1; cdr3_aa: CASHRAWEIGGDYEQYF